This T cell receptor (beta chain) was recovered during a study of blood T cell repertoires in COVID-19. The overall study: COVID-19 samples from acute and convalescent phases originated in the United States, Italy and Spain. PBMCs, B-cell-depleted T cells, or T cells were the source of the cDNA or gDNA that made up the material.

Germline lookup yields CDR1 SGHRS and CDR2 YFSETQ. The V end was cut by 1 base, the J end by 10 bases, with 12 bases between. The CDR3 is made up of 14 amino acids. Per the original data handling: How many nucleated cells were present was estimated from reference gene primer amplification. Measured with immunoSEQ multiplex PCR; TCRdb has only the in-frame clones, and not every one. The DNA was the basis for D and trimming; V, J and clone size are from that table. The repertoire holds roughly 300,000 clones, with nearly 90% as singletons. This chain joins TRBV5-1 and TRBJ1-6; TRBD1 might be the D (6 bases). The sequence was obtained from a woman aged 25 to 39 with COVID-19, enrolled during active disease. Sample: peripheral blood. The CDR3, as DNA: TGCGCCAGCAGCTTGATTCAGGGGCCCTCACCCCTCCACTTT. Amino acids: CASSLIQGPSPLHF.